The 7 T cell receptor beta chains presented below share a single source sample, sequenced in a study of blood T cell repertoires in COVID-19. Only in-frame clones appear in the TCRdb table, and some are missing; sequencing was by immunoSEQ multiplex PCR. Of under 100,000 clones in the sample, 70% to 90% were seen once. Material: peripheral blood. The origin of the receptors is a human donor in a cohort sampled during active COVID-19.

The V and J genes are TRBV5-1 and TRBJ1-1; TRBD1 matches 8 bases. J gave up 2 bases and V 5 bases, and 5 bases lay outside the gene matches. The CDR3 consists of 14 residues. Germline V gives CDR1 SGHRS, CDR2 YFSETQ. The CDR3 protein is CASRPGQGNTEAFF. Written as DNA, the CDR3 is TGCGCCAGCAGACCTGGACAGGGTAACACTGAAGCTTTCTTT.

This clone was detected a few times. The gene calls are TRBV19 and TRBJ1-5, with D tentatively TRBD1 (6 bases). The CDR3 sequence is 16 residues long. Germline CDR1 is LNHDA and CDR2 is SQIVND (reference sequence). V was cut by 7 bases and J by 0 bases, with 16 bases left in between. This chain's CDR3 is CASKKVGGFSNQPQHF. The CDR3 DNA sequence: TGTGCCAGTAAGAAGGTAGGGGGTTTTAGCAATCAGCCCCAGCATTTT. The variable domain in full, with the rest retrieved from reference TRBV19 and TRBJ1-5, is DGGITQSPKYLFRKEGQNVTLSCEQNLNHDAMYWYRQDPGQGLRLIYYSQIVNDFQKGDIAEGYSVSREKKESFPLTVTSAQKNPTAFYLCASKKVGGFSNQPQHFGDGTRLSIL.

The chain is built from TRBV3-1 (or the pseudogene TRBV3-2) and TRBJ1-4; possible D gene TRBD1, 5 bases. Germline V gene data show CDR1 as LGHDT and CDR2 as YNNKEL (reference sequence). V dropped 0 bases and J dropped 6 bases, with 17 bases sitting between them. This CDR3 comprises 17 residues. The CDR3 DNA reads TGTGCCAGCAGCCAAGACACAAACAGAGTAGGGGATGAAAAACTGTTTTTT. Encoded protein: CASSQDTNRVGDEKLFF.

V usage is TRBV7-2 and J usage is TRBJ2-7, with 10 bases identical to TRBD1. CDR1 SGHTA and CDR2 FQGNSA come from the germline V gene. The CDR3 runs 15 residues. Trimming removed 1 base from V and 3 bases from J; junction bases left unmatched: 3. CDR3 in DNA: TGTGCCAGCAGCTTAGTTGGACAGGGGGACTACGAGCAGTACTTC. It codes for CASSLVGQGDYEQYF.

V is TRBV24-1 and J is TRBJ2-3; the match to TRBD1 covers 7 bases. V was pared by 4 bases and J by 1 base, with 4 bases of the junction left unmatched. The CDR3 has 15 amino acids. Germline V CDR1 and CDR2: KGHDR, SFDVKD. CDR3 amino acids: CATSDSTGRTDTQYF. The CDR3 DNA reads TGTGCCACCAGTGACTCGACAGGGCGCACAGATACGCAGTATTTT.

The rearrangement links TRBV5-4 to TRBJ1-1; D is possibly TRBD1 (6 bases). The CDR3 contains 15 residues. With 0 bases removed from V and 1 base from J, the gap between germline ends came to 10 bases. Germline V gives CDR1 SGHNT, CDR2 YYREEE (reference sequence). The CDR3 here is CASSLEGVQNTEAFF. As DNA, the CDR3 is TGTGCCAGCAGCTTGGAGGGGGTGCAGAACACTGAAGCTTTCTTT.

The CDR3 DNA sequence: TGTGCCAGCAGCTCACGACAGGATACCTACGAGCAGTACTTC. As protein: CASSSRQDTYEQYF. This chain connects TRBV3-1 (or the pseudogene TRBV3-2) to TRBJ2-7; D may be TRBD1 (6 bases). CDR3 length: 14 residues. Germline V gene lookup returns CDR1 LGHDT and CDR2 YNNKEL (reference sequence). V lost 5 bases to trimming and J lost 2 bases, with 13 bases between them.